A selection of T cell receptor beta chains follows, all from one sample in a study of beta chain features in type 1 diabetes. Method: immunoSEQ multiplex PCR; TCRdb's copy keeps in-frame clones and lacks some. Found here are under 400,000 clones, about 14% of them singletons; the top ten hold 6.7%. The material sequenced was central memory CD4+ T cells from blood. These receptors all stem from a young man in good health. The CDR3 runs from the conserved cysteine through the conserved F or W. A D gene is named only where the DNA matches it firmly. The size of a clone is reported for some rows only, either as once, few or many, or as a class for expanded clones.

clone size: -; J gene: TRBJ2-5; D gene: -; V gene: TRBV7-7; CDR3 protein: CASSWAREETQYF; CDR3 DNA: TGTGCCAGCAGCTGGGCCCGGGAAGAGACCCAGTACTTC
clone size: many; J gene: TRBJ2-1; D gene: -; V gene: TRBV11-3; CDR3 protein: CASSLDSDFNEQFF; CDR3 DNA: TGTGCCAGCAGCTTAGATTCGGACTTCAATGAGCAGTTCTTC
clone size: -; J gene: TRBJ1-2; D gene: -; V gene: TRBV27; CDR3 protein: CASSPYGLPYGYTF; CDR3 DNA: TGTGCCAGCAGCCCTTACGGCCTACCCTATGGCTACACCTTC
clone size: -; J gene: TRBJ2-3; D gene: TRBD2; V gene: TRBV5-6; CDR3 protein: CASSQYSFGTRGPDTQYF; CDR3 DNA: TGTGCCAGCAGCCAATATAGTTTCGGGACTAGGGGCCCAGATACGCAGTATTTT
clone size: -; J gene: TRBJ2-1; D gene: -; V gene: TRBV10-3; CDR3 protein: CAIRAGTDNNEQFF; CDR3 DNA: TGTGCCATCAGAGCCGGGACTGATAACAATGAGCAGTTCTTC
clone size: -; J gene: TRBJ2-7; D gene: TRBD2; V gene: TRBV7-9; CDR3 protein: CASSRTGTSGGAGYEQYF; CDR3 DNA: TGCGCCAGCAGTAGAACCGGGACTAGCGGGGGGGCAGGCTACGAGCAGTACTTC
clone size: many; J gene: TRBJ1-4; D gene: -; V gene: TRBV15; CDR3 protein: CATSTRGSNEKLFF; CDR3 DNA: TGTGCCACCAGCACCCGGGGTTCTAATGAAAAACTGTTTTTT
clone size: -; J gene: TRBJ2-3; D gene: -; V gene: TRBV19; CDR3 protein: CASSSRDTSMDTQYF; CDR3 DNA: TGTGCCAGTAGTTCCCGGGACACCTCAATGGATACGCAGTATTTT
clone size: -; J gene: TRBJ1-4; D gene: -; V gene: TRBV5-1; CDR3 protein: CASSLREGGEKLFF; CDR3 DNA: TGCGCCAGCAGCTTGAGGGAGGGCGGTGAAAAACTGTTTTTT
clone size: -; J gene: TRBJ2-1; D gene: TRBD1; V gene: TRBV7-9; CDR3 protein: CASSVGQGGGEQFF; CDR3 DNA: TGTGCCAGCAGCGTAGGACAGGGTGGAGGTGAGCAGTTCTTC
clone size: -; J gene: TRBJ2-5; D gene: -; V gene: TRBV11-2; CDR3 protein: CASSLVGAQETQYF; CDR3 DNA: TGTGCCAGCAGCTTAGTGGGGGCCCAAGAGACCCAGTACTTC
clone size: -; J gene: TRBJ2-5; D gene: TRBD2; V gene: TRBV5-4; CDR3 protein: CASSLAGAETQYF; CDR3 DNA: TGTGCCAGCAGTCTAGCGGGAGCAGAGACCCAGTACTTC
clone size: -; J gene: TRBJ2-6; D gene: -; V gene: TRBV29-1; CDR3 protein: CSFTSSGANVLTF; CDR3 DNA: TGCAGTTTCACCAGCTCTGGGGCCAACGTCCTGACTTTC
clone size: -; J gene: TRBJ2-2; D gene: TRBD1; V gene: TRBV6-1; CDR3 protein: CASRGQGGTGELFF; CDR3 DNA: TGTGCCAGCAGAGGACAGGGCGGCACCGGGGAGCTGTTTTTT